This T cell receptor beta chain was captured in a study of cytomegalovirus exposure and HLA in healthy donors. Per the germline V gene, CDR1 is SGHDT and CDR2 is YYEEEE. The CDR3 extends over 16 amino acids. Trimming took 4 bases from V and 8 from J; bases not matched to a gene: 12. Comment on this clone: The same CDR3 can be traced to other DNA sequences in this sample.

The study ran its PCR with 60 Vbeta and 13 Jbeta primers. Profiled with immunoSEQ multiplex PCR; TCRdb holds only in-frame clones, not every one. The table records about 130,000 clones, approximately 81% of them present only once. The TCR was taken from a man between 18 and 29 years old in good health and CMV-seronegative. The sequencing input was PBMCs. The J gene is TRBJ1-6, the V gene TRBV5-6, with 7 bases matching TRBD1. The CDR3 protein is CASSVLRGLIDSPLHF. The DNA of the CDR3 is TGTGCCAGCAGCGTCCTTAGGGGGCTGATTGATTCACCCCTCCACTTT.